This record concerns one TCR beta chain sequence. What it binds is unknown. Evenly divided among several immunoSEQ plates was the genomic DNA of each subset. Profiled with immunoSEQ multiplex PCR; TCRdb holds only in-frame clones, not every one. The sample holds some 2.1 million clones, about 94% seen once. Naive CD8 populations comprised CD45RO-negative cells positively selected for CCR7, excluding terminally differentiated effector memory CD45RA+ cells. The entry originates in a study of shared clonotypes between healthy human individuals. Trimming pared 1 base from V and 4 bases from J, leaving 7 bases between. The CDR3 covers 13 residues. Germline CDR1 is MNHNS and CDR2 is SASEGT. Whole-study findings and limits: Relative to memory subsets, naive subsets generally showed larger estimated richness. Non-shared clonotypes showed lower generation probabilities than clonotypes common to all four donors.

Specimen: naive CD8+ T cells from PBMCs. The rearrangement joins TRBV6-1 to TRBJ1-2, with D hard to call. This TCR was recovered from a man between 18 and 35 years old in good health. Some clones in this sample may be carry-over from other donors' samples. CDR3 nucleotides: TGTGCCAGCAGTGAAGGGTGGGGCTATGGCTACACCTTC. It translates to CASSEGWGYGYTF.